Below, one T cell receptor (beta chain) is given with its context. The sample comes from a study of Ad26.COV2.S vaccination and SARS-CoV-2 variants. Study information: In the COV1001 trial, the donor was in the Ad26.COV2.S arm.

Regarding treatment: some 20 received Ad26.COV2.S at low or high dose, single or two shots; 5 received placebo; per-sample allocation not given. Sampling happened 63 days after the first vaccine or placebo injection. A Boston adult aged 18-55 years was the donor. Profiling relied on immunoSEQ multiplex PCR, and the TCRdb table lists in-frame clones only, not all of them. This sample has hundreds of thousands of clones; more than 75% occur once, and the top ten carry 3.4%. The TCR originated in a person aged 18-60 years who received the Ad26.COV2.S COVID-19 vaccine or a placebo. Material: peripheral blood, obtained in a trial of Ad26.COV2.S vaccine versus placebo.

DNA for the CDR3: TGTGCCAGCAGCCCAGCGGGGGCCCGGGGGAATGAGCAGTTCTTC. As protein: CASSPAGARGNEQFF. This rearrangement joins TRBV7-6 to TRBJ2-1; 8 bases map to TRBD2. With 5 bases clipped from V and 7 bases from J, the junction kept 10 bases outside the gene matches. Per the germline V gene, CDR1 is SGHVS and CDR2 is FNYEAQ. This CDR3 has 15 amino acids.